This T cell receptor (beta chain) comes out of a study of CD8+ T cells in alopecia areata (dated by TCRdb to between 2018 and 2020). Turning to the overall study: The treated patients, all with moderate-to-severe alopecia areata, were enrolled in an open-label pilot trial of oral tofacitinib given at 5 to 10 mg twice daily. Patients received tofacitinib for 6 to 18 months and were then followed off drug for 6 months to check for delayed response and recurrence. For the treated patients, the SALT score, which quantifies what percentage of scalp surface area is affected, served as the measure of disease severity. To study T cell clonal expansion in alopecia areata, the researchers applied high-throughput TCRbeta sequencing to both the C3H/HeJ mouse model and human patients. Scalp tissue and sorted CD4+ and CD8+ peripheral blood T cells from patchy and totalis/universalis alopecia areata patients and from healthy controls were covered by human TCRbeta sequencing. Biopsies were taken from tofacitinib-treated patients at baseline and at 4 and 24 weeks of treatment, and a later scalp biopsy was taken in several of the tofacitinib-treated patients. Scalp clonality was compared among normal scalp (n=4), patchy alopecia areata scalp (n=8), and alopecia totalis/universalis scalp (n=8). RNA was obtained with the PAXgene miRNA kit for fixed scalp, the miRNeasy kit for PBMCs, and the RNeasy kit for mouse skin. immunoSEQ multiplex PCR using 35 Vbeta forward primers and 13 Jbeta reverse primers was used to amplify TCRbeta CDR3 regions. The paper as a whole reports these results and caveats: Because the treated cohort was small and had just a single nonresponder, larger studies are needed to establish links between baseline CD8+ expansion and response. Compared with normal scalp, lesional scalp, particularly in alopecia totalis/universalis, had higher clonality and more expanded CD8+ clones, which suggests antigenic drive. Unlike mouse skin, which is dominated by gammadelta T cells, normal human skin has resident alphabeta T cells that are also sequenced, and this complicates analysis of the scalp TCR repertoire. During tofacitinib treatment, many expanded lesional clones remained in scalp and blood, and this persistence may partly explain relapse after treatment is stopped. Tofacitinib significantly lowered scalp clonality and the number of expanded CD8+ clones among the top 100 scalp clones. Shared TCR sequences between patients were less evident than in mice, which may be partly attributable to HLA diversity in the patient population.

Between the V and J ends, shortened by 3 bases and 9 bases respectively, the junction contains 12 bases. Its CDR3 holds 13 amino acids, cysteine through phenylalanine. Solely the CDR3 DNA is kept, with 39 bases framed from the first base. CDR1 and CDR2 are read off the germline V gene as SGHTA and FQGTGA. As for this clone: No antigen is known for it. Base qualities are not at hand, and no much larger clone is one base apart.

The label giving this sample's treatment or condition can be read as: oral pan-JAK inhibitor, 5-10 mg twice daily. Peripheral blood and lesional scalp punch biopsies were obtained from patients with alopecia areata. PBMCs were isolated by density centrifugation and stained for CD3, CD4 and CD8, after which CD4+ and CD8+ T cells were sorted on a FACSAria. The library was built by means of the immunoSEQ multiplex PCR assay. RNA was extracted from all samples and reverse transcribed into cDNA as template for TCR sequencing. First-strand cDNA was synthesized with SuperScript III using a 2:1 mix of oligo-dT and random hexamers. A synthetic immune receptor repertoire was used to measure amplification bias, and any remaining bias was corrected computationally. Turning to the authors' computational methods: After raw reads were preprocessed to remove errors, the CDR3 was defined following IMGT conventions as running from the conserved cysteine to phenylalanine. Clonality was computed as 1 minus the Shannon entropy, with the entropy normalized by log2 of the number of productive unique TCRs. Whether each scalp clone was CD4 or CD8 was inferred by checking scalp TCRbeta sequences against the CD4 and CD8 repertoires from sorted blood. This is the immuneACCESS table as TCRdb keeps it, with only in-frame sequences that have V and J called. A part of the clones is gone; compared with another copy, unresolved V genes explain less than half, and the rest is unexplained. That table gives V, J and clone size, and the DNA gave D and trimming. Counted in this sample were more than 200,000 clones; about 40% of them appeared once. The top ten hold approximately 2.4% of the sample.

The source material was CD4+ T cells sorted from blood, sampled at approximately week 36, from a patient treated with tofacitinib. This clonotype was obtained from a human donor with alopecia areata. This sequence uses TRBV7-3 and TRBJ2-1, with the D gene not confidently named. The encoded CDR3 is CASSFVAFGEQFF. The DNA sequence is as follows: TGTGCCAGCAGCTTCGTAGCATTCGGTGAGCAGTTCTTC.